The rows below give T cell receptor beta chains drawn from one sample of a study of HIV-infected patients and healthy controls. Each CDR3 protein is one row after TCRdb ran MiXCR on the 5' RACE reads. Among 18,000 or so distinct CDR3 sequences listed, 12% were seen once. Sequenced input: blood. These receptors came from an adult in good health. Both conserved end residues are part of each CDR3. Fields, in order: J gene, D gene, CDR3 length, clone size, V gene, CDR3 DNA, CDR3 protein. The D gene is left open where the match is weak. Rows may omit the clone size; those that give it use once, few, many or a size class.

>TRBJ1-2|TRBD1|13|many|TRBV28
TGTGCCAGCAGTTTAACGGCAGGGGGGGGCTACACCTTC
CASSLTAGGGYTF
>TRBJ1-5|TRBD1|15|few|TRBV5-4
TGTGCCAGCAGCGAGGGGGCGGGTAGCAATCAGCCCCAGCATTTT
CASSEGAGSNQPQHF
>TRBJ2-7|NA|15|many|TRBV5-6
TGTGCCAGCACCGAAGGCGGAGGGGGGGCCTACGAGCAGTACTTC
CASTEGGGGAYEQYF
>TRBJ2-3|TRBD1|15|many|TRBV27
TGTGCCAGCAGTTACTGGGACAGGGGTGCAGATACGCAGTATTTT
CASSYWDRGADTQYF
>TRBJ1-6|NA|14|NA|TRBV25-1
TGTGCCAGCAGGCAACAGGCATATAATTCACCCCTCCACTTT
CASRQQAYNSPLHF
>TRBJ2-7|NA|17|medium-sized|TRBV10-3
TGTGCCATCAGTGAGTCAGGGCTTGTGGGGGGAGCCTACGAGCAGTACTTC
CAISESGLVGGAYEQYF
>TRBJ2-1|TRBD2|17|many|TRBV4-1
TGCGCCAGCAGCCAAGAGTGGGGGACTAGCTCCTACAATGAGCAGTTCTTC
CASSQEWGTSSYNEQFF
>TRBJ1-4|NA|17|many|TRBV12-3/TRBV12-4
TGTGCCAGCAGTTCCCTACGCCGGCAGCCAGGCACCGAAAAACTGTTTTTT
CASSSLRRQPGTEKLFF
>TRBJ1-1|NA|15|medium-sized|TRBV28
TGTGCCAGCAGTTCCCCAGGTCTTACGAACACTGAAGCTTTCTTT
CASSSPGLTNTEAFF
>TRBJ1-1|NA|14|many|TRBV5-1
TGCGCCAGCACCATGGACGGCGGGGGCACTGAAGCTTTCTTT
CASTMDGGGTEAFF
>TRBJ1-1|NA|15|medium-sized|TRBV20-1
TGCAGTGCTGTAATATTCGGACGGCAGAACACTGAAGCTTTCTTT
CSAVIFGRQNTEAFF
>TRBJ2-3|NA|15|few|TRBV6-4
TGTGCCAGCCGCGGGACAGCCCTCGGGGCAGATACGCAGTATTTT
CASRGTALGADTQYF
>TRBJ1-4|NA|14|few|TRBV5-1
TGCGCCAGCAGCTTGGCCGGAAATGGTGAAAAACTGTTTTTT
CASSLAGNGEKLFF
>TRBJ2-3|TRBD1|18|many|TRBV4-2
TGTGCCAGCAGCCAAATTCTGCCAGGGACAGGGTTCACAGATACGCAGTATTTT
CASSQILPGTGFTDTQYF
>TRBJ2-6|NA|14|many|TRBV14
TGTGCCAGCAGTACTATCTCTGGGGCCAACGTCCTGACTTTC
CASSTISGANVLTF
>TRBJ1-5|NA|12|medium-sized|TRBV7-9
TGTGCCAGCACTGATTCTAGTCAGCCCCAGCATTTT
CASTDSSQPQHF
>TRBJ2-5|NA|15|many|TRBV21-1
TGTGCCAGCAGCAAAGATTTAGGAGCCCAAGAGACCCAGTACTTC
CASSKDLGAQETQYF
>TRBJ2-1|NA|13|medium-sized|TRBV4-2
TGTGCCAGCAGCCAAGGAGGCAGTTATGAGCAGTTCTTC
CASSQGGSYEQFF
>TRBJ2-5|NA|15|NA|TRBV4-2
TGTGCCAGCAGCCAAGTTCGGCAGCCACAAGAGACCCAGTACTTC
CASSQVRQPQETQYF
>TRBJ2-5|TRBD1|13|medium-sized|TRBV12-3/TRBV12-4
TGTGCCAGCAGTTTCAGACAGGGAGAGACCCAGTACTTC
CASSFRQGETQYF
>TRBJ2-3|TRBD1|14|NA|TRBV10-3
TGTGCCATCAGGGGACAGGGTTGGGAAGATACGCAGTATTTT
CAIRGQGWEDTQYF
>TRBJ1-5|NA|13|medium-sized|TRBV18
TGTGCCAGCTCACCAACCGACTATCAGCCCCAGCATTTT
CASSPTDYQPQHF